Listed here is a single T cell receptor (beta chain). Indicated treatment: oral pan-JAK inhibitor, 5-10 mg twice daily. Alopecia areata patients had lesional scalp punch biopsies and peripheral blood taken from them. Once RNA had been extracted, it was reverse transcribed into cDNA to act as the sequencing template. Method: immunoSEQ multiplex PCR; TCRdb's copy keeps in-frame clones and lacks some. Among about 100,000 clones listed, just under 60% were seen once. These data come from a study of CD8+ T cells in alopecia areata. This receptor was obtained from a human donor with alopecia areata. The sample in question was CD8+ T cells sorted from blood, obtained between weeks 55 and 70, from a patient treated with tofacitinib.

The CDR3 coding sequence is TGTGCCAGCAGTGAACCAGAGGTGAACACTGAAGCTTTCTTT. This gives the protein CASSEPEVNTEAFF. This chain uses TRBV2 with TRBJ1-1; no definite D call. Germline CDR1 SNHLY, CDR2 FYNNEI. Trimming shortened V by 2 bases and J by 0 bases, and 7 bases separated the two germline ends. The CDR3 length is 14 residues.